These 5 T cell receptor beta chains share one sample of origin, sequenced in a study of T cell clusters in autoimmune cytopenias. Each sample's input was around 250 ng genomic DNA, 30,000 to 45,000 genome equivalents. Multiplex touch-down PCR amplified TRB using TRB-A and TRB-B pools in one tube. No DNA is given; TCRdb re-called the multiplex PCR reads and lists each CDR3 protein once. The listing records 9,000 to 15,000 distinct CDR3 sequences. These data were also filed under a second study, of T cell repertoires in aging, cancer and after chemotherapy.

Sequenced sample: peripheral blood. The receptors here all came from a human donor in good health.

The chain combines TRBV30 with TRBJ2-5; the D gene TCRdb calls, TRBD2, cannot be checked with no DNA. From germline, CDR1 is GTSNPN and CDR2 SVGIG (reference sequence). The CDR3 spans 15 residues. This CDR3 reads CASTSTSGGKETQYF.

The V and J genes are TRBV15 and TRBJ2-7. The CDR3 runs to 14 residues. Germline V gives CDR1 LNHNV, CDR2 YYDKDF (reference sequence). This chain's CDR3 is CATSRDDGPYEQYF.

By frequency, this clonotype registers medium-sized (0.01 to 0.1%). The chain couples TRBV29-1 to TRBJ1-1; TCRdb names TRBD1, which stays unverified in the absence of DNA. CDR3 size: 13 residues. Germline V gene data show CDR1 as SQVTM and CDR2 as ANQGSEA. CDR3 amino acids: CSVQGAGMAEAFF. The variable domain in full, with the rest retrieved from reference TRBV29-1 and TRBJ1-1, is SAVISQKPSRDICQRGTSLTIQCQVDSQVTMMFWYRQQPGQSLTLIATANQGSEATYESGFVIDKFPISRPNLTFSTLTVSNMSPEDSSIYLCSVQGAGMAEAFFGQGTRLTVV.

The CDR3 loop is CVSSLEGYEQYF. V gene TRBV5-6 combines with J gene TRBJ2-7. This CDR3 region has 12 residues. CDR1 SGHDT and CDR2 YYEEEE come from the germline V gene.

Considering frequency, this clonotype is hyperexpanded. The chain links TRBV29-1 to TRBJ2-7; TCRdb gives TRBD1 as the D gene, but with no DNA this cannot be confirmed. Germline-derived CDR1 and CDR2 are SQVTM and ANQGSEA. The CDR3 has 13 residues. The CDR3 loop reads CSVVRGATDEQYF.